The clone carrying this TCR beta chain was picked up many times. The CDR3 covers 14 residues. V was pared by 7 bases and J by 4 bases, with 6 bases of the junction left unmatched. TCRdb independently ran MiXCR on the RT-PCR reads; one entry per CDR3 protein. The sample carries about 700,000 distinct CDR3 sequences, around 14% recorded once. The origin of this receptor is a female donor in good health, serving as a healthy control. The sequenced material came from memory CD4+ T cells from blood. The chain has TRBV12-3 or TRBV12-4 and TRBJ2-2, with 7 nucleotides matching TRBD2. CDR3 sequence: CASNPSGITGELFF. The CDR3 bases are TGTGCCAGCAACCCTAGCGGTATCACCGGGGAGCTGTTTTTT.